Included here is one T cell receptor (beta chain) sequence, with context. Its antigen has not been determined. No per-base quality is available; no much larger clone lies one base away. TCR CDR3 regions were amplified from genomic DNA by multiplex PCR using the deep immunoSEQ assay. Extracted genomic DNA from each cell subset was spread evenly across all wells of several immunoSEQ 96-well plates, with each plate serving as a replicate. For sorted subsets, 200 to 250 ng of genomic DNA, equivalent to some 33,000 T cell genomes, went into each replicate PCR. The purified libraries were quantified using a Qubit 3.0 fluorometer, sized with a Bioanalyzer 2100, and then quantified again using the KAPA Library Quantification kit. A separate single-read 150-cycle Illumina NextSeq 550 flow cell was used to sequence each immunoSEQ 96-well plate. As for the original processing: Because the immunoSEQ output held only junctional sequences and lacked quality scores, the filtering could not match the filtering applied to full-length reads. To assign V/J genes and CDR3, sequences were annotated against IMGT germline references using PyIR, a Python wrapper for IgBLAST v1.9. Reads were filtered out if the reads had weak V/J assignments (E-value above 1e-6), no CDR3, stop codons, out-of-frame junctions, or ambiguous translated residues. V3J clonotypes were defined as sequences sharing an identical inferred V gene, J gene, and CDR3 amino acid sequence. To compute the percentage overlap between repertoires, the number of shared unique clonotypes was divided by the size of the smaller repertoire. RTK rarefaction, the Chao1 estimator, and Recon v2.1 estimates of unobserved clonotypes were used to assess repertoire richness. OLGA was used to compute generation probabilities for all TCRbeta clonotypes that the gDNA method yielded from a few donors. TCRdb retrieved this table from immuneACCESS and kept in-frame rearrangements only. Not all clones are present; in checked studies, unresolved V genes account for under half, and no reason is known for the remainder. The V and J calls and the clone size are those of that table, but D and trimming were determined from the DNA. The sample includes around 2.1 million clones, with 85% to 95% observed a single time. The ten largest account for 1.5% to 2% of the sample.

The record originates from a study of shared clonotypes between healthy human individuals (dated by TCRdb to about 2020). With regard to the full study: A couple of women and three men aged 18 to 49 years were included in the cohort. For each donor, three plates each were used for CD4 naive and CD4 memory, two plates were used for CD8 naive, and one plate was used for CD8 memory. The study deeply sequenced blood TCR repertoires of several healthy adults to estimate repertoire size and the extent of clonotype sharing between individuals. To increase sequencing depth and limit assay-specific biases, TCR repertoire library preparation and sequencing were carried out by different laboratories using diverse techniques. Leukapheresis yielded between about 0.9 and 8.9 billion PBMCs per donor.

Study-wide findings and limitations: Rarefaction of sorted-subset datasets indicated incomplete sequencing despite the large sequencing depth. When several donors were compared, the shared fraction of clonotypes was around 4.6% for naive CD4, around 3.5% for naive CD8, 2% to 2.5% for memory CD4, and roughly 0.4% for memory CD8. Sampling was restricted to blood, and TCR repertoires in tissue are likely to differ from TCR repertoires in blood. Estimated clonotype richness was generally larger for naive than for memory subsets. The genetic and exposure-history diversity represented was limited by the small number of donors. Compared with non-shared clonotypes, the clonotypes found in all four sorted-subset donors had higher generation probabilities. Pairwise subsampling indicated that sequencing depth was expected to affect the degree of clonotype sharing among donors.

CD8 naive samples were CD45RO-negative cells positively selected for CCR7, giving a CD45RA+CCR7+ population that excluded TemRA cells. The donors were healthy, HIV-negative adults who had no recently reported acute infections or vaccinations. All donors were Caucasian adults living in Nashville, Tennessee, USA. After blood collection by leukapheresis, PBMCs were isolated using Ficoll-Histopaque density gradient centrifugation and then cryopreserved in the vapor phase of liquid nitrogen. Purity and quantity of every magnetically sorted T cell population were checked by analytical flow cytometry. From each sorted fraction, genomic DNA was isolated and quantified by UV absorbance on a Nanodrop 2000c. The clonotype was recovered from a man aged 18 to 30 in good health. Some clones in this sample may be carry-over from other donors' samples. The sequencing input was naive CD8+ T cells from PBMCs. In the paper's terms, the cell subset or site label means: CD45RA+CCR7+.

The nucleotide sequence reads as follows: TGTGCCAGCAGCCAGGACCTGCAATATGGCTACACCTTC. Its translation is CASSQDLQYGYTF. Rearrangement joined TRBV7-9 to TRBJ1-2, with no reliable assignment of the D segment. The CDR3 sequence holds 13 residues, the cysteine and phenylalanine included. This entry keeps only the CDR3 DNA: 39 bases, framed from base 1. Relative to germline, V is 5 bases shorter and J is 5 bases shorter, with 12 bases between their ends. CDR1 and CDR2 are read off the germline V gene (reference sequence) as SEHNR and FQNEAQ.